This T cell receptor (beta chain) was found in a study of OX40 agonist ivuxolimab in advanced cancers. This CDR3 region has 14 residues. V lost 5 bases to trimming and J lost 6 bases; unmatched junction nucleotides: 6. Germline CDR1 is MNHEY and CDR2 is SMNVEV (reference sequence). Profiling relied on immunoSEQ multiplex PCR, and the TCRdb table lists in-frame clones only, not all of them. The data contain thousands of clones, around 71% of them seen just once; the ten biggest clones take up around two fifths. On this clone: The antigen is unknown.

Study results and limitations: CD8+ T cells showed, on average, more clonal expansion than CD4+ cells. Partial responders dosed at 0.1-3.0 mg/kg displayed clonal expansion ranking among the lowest.

The source was CD4+ or CD8+ T cells sorted from blood, collected in a trial of the OX40 agonist ivuxolimab. This clonotype was obtained from an adult with an advanced solid tumor such as melanoma, head and neck, liver or kidney cancer. The rearrangement joins TRBV27 to TRBJ2-7, with 11 positions matching TRBD2. The DNA of the CDR3 is TGTGCCAGCAGTACGACTAGCGGGAAAACCGAGCAGTACTTC. This encodes CASSTTSGKTEQYF.